The source of this T cell receptor (beta chain) is a study of cytomegalovirus exposure and HLA in healthy donors. Germline assignment: CDR1 LNHDA and CDR2 SQIVND (reference sequence). Trimming removed 7 bases from V and 8 bases from J; junction bases left unmatched: 10. This CDR3 is 14 amino acids long. Primers for the PCR totalled 60 Vbeta and 13 Jbeta. Sequenced by immunoSEQ multiplex PCR; TCRdb stores in-frame clones only, minus some. The table lists over 200,000 clones, approximately 78% of them singletons. The specimen sequenced was PBMCs. The sequence derives from a male donor in good health and CMV-seronegative. V gene TRBV19 combines with J gene TRBJ2-1, with 8 bases fitting TRBD2. CDR3 protein: CASKRSGSFDEQFF. The CDR3 region has the DNA TGTGCCAGTAAGAGAAGCGGGAGTTTCGATGAGCAGTTCTTC.